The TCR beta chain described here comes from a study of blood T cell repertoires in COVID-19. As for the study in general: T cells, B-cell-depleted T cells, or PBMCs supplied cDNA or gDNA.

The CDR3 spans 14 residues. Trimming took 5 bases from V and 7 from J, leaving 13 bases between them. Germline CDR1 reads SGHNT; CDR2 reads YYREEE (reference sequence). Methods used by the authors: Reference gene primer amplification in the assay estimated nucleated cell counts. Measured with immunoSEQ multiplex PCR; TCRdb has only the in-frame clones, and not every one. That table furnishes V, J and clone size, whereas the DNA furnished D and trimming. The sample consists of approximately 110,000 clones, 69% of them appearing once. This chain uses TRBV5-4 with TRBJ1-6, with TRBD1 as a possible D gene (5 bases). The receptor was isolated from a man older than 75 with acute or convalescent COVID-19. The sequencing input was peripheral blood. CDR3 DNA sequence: TGTGCCAGCAGAGTCCAGGGTAGAAATTCACCCCTCCACTTT. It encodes CASRVQGRNSPLHF.